The present T cell receptor (beta chain) was sequenced within a study of memory CD4+ T cells and cytomegalovirus serostatus. Looking at the study overall: Donors were healthy Belgian adults, 9 or 10 CMV seropositive and under 30 seronegative.

The sort gate was single viable CD3+CD4+CD8-CD45RO+ cells for memory CD4+ T cells. Study-level findings and limits: Of 164 reported CMV TCRbeta sequences, around 63 were found in memory CD4+ repertoires.

Clones were sequenced by immunoSEQ multiplex PCR, and TCRdb holds only the in-frame ones, with some missing. The sample lists 50,000 or so clones; about four fifths were seen once. This clone was counted a few times. The antigen remains unidentified. The CDR3 extends over 13 amino acids. V was cut by 10 bases and J by 3 bases, with 13 bases left in between. The germline CDR1 and CDR2 sequences are MNHNS and SASEGT. The J gene is TRBJ1-5, the V gene TRBV6-1; the D is unclear. The sequenced sample was memory CD4+ T cells from blood. The sequence derives from an adult in good health and CMV-seronegative. DNA of the CDR3: TGTGCCATCAACTGGGCGGTCAATCAGCCCCAGCATTTT. Its translation is CAINWAVNQPQHF.